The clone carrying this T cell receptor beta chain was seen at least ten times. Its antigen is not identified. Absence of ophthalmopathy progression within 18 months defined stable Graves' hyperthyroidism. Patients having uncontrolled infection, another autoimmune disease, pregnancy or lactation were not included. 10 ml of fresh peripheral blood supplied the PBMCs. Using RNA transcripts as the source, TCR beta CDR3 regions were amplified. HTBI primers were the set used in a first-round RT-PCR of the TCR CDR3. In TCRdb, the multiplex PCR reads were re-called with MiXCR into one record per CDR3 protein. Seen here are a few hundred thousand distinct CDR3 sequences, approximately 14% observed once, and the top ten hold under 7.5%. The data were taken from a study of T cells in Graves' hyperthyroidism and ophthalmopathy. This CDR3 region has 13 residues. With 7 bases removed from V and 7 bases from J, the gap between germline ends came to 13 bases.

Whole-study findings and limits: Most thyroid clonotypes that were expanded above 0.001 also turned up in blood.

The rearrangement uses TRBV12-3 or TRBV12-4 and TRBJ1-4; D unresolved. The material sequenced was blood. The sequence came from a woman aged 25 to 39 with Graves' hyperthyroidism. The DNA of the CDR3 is TGTGCCAGCACCCCTTTTGGAGTTGAAAAACTGTTTTTT. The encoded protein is CASTPFGVEKLFF.